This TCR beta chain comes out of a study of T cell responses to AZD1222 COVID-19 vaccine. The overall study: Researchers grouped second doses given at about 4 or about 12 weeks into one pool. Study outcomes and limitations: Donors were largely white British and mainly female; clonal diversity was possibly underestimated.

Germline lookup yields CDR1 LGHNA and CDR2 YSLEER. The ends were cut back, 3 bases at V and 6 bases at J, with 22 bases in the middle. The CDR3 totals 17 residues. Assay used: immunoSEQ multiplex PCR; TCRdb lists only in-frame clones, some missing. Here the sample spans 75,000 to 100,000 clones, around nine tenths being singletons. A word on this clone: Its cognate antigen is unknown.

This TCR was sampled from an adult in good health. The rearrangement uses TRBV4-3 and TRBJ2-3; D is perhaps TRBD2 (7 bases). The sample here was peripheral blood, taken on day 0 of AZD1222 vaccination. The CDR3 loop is CASSQEAAGAFSDTQYF. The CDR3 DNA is TGCGCCAGCAGCCAGGAAGCGGCGGGGGCCTTTAGCGATACGCAGTATTTT.